In its sample, the clone carrying this T cell receptor (beta chain) was seen once. These data belong to a study of blood T cell repertoires in COVID-19. Overall study: T cells, B-cell-depleted T cells, or PBMCs provided the cDNA or gDNA that served as material.

How the authors handled the data: It was from reference gene primer amplification that nucleated cell counts were estimated. Sequencing was performed with immunoSEQ multiplex PCR; in TCRdb, only in-frame clones are kept and a portion is missing. V and J calls and clone size come straight from that table; D and trimming were deduced from the DNA. This sample carries some 180,000 clones, more than 70% of them seen once, and the ten largest clones take about 6.3%. V was cut by 9 bases and J by 7 bases, with 16 bases left in between. The germline CDR1 and CDR2 sequences are MNHEY and SVGAGI. The CDR3 loop spans 12 amino acids.

The rearrangement links TRBV6-5 to TRBJ2-7, with no clear D. The receptor was isolated from a man aged 40-49 years who had recovered from COVID-19. Sequenced sample: PBMCs or T cells enriched from blood (not recorded which). CDR3 amino acids: CASILPPREQYF. CDR3 in DNA: TGTGCCAGTATTCTACCCCCCCGTGAGCAGTACTTC.